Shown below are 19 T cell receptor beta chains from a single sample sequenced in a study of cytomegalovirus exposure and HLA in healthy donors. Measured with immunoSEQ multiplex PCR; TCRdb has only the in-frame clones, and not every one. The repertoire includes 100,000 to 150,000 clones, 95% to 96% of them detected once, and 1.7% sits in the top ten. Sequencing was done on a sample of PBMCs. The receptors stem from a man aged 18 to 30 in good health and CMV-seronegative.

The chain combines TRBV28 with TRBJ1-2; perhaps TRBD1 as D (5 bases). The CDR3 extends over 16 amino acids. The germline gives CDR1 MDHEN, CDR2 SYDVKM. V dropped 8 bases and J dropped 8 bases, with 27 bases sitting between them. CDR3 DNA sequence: TGTGCCAGCGGGATGCTATCTACAGGTCCCACCAACGGCTACACCTTC. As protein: CASGMLSTGPTNGYTF.

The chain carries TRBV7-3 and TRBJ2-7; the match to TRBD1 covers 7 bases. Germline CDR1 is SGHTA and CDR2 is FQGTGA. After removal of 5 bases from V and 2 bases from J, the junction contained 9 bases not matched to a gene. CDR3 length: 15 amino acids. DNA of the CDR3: TGTGCCAGCAGCATCGGGACAGTTTCTCCCTACGAGCAGTACTTC. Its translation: CASSIGTVSPYEQYF.

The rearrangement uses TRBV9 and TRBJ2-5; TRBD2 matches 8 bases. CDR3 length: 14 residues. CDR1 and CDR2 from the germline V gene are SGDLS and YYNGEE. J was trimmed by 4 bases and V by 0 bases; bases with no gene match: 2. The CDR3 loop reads CASSVAGRVETQYF. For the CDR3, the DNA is TGTGCCAGCAGCGTAGCCGGGAGGGTAGAGACCCAGTACTTC.

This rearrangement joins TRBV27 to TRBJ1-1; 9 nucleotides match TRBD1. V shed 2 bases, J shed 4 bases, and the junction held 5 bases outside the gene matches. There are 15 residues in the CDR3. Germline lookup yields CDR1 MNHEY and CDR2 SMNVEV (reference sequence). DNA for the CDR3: TGTGCCAGCAGTTTAAGCGGGACAGGGCGCACTGAAGCTTTCTTT. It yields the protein CASSLSGTGRTEAFF.

CDR3 coding DNA: TGTGCCAGCAGCTACCGGACAGGAAATCAGCCCCAGCATTTT. It translates to CASSYRTGNQPQHF. This chain uses TRBV7-8 with TRBJ1-5; 7 bases agree with TRBD1. After removal of 4 bases from V and 4 bases from J, the junction contained 4 bases not matched to a gene. CDR3 length: 14 residues. Germline V gene data show CDR1 as SGHVS and CDR2 as FQNEAQ.

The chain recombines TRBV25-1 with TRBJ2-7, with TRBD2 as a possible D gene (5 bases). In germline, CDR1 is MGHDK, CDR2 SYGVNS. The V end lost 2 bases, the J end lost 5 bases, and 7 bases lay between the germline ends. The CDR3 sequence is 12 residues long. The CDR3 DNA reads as TGTGCCAGCAGTGAAGGTAGCGACGAGCAGTACTTC. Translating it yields CASSEGSDEQYF.

The CDR3 bases are TGTGCCAGCAGCTTCTCAGGGTTGGGCACTGAAGCTTTCTTT. It yields the protein CASSFSGLGTEAFF. The chain uses TRBV7-3 and TRBJ1-1; D possibly corresponds to TRBD1 (5 bases). The CDR3 is made up of 14 amino acids. Looked up from germline, CDR1 is SGHTA and CDR2 is FQGTGA. V was pared by 3 bases and J by 4 bases, with 12 bases between. Drawing the rest from reference TRBV7-3 and TRBJ1-1, the complete variable domain is GAGVSQTPSNKVTEKGKYVELRCDPISGHTALYWYRQSLGQGPEFLIYFQGTGAADDSGLPNDRFFAVRPEGSVSTLKIQRTERGDSAVYLCASSFSGLGTEAFFGQGTRLTVV.

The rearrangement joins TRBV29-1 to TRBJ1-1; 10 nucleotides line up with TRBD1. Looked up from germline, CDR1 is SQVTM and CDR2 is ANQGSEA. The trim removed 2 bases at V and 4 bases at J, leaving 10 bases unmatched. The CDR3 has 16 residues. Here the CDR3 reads CSVEPPGQGLGTEAFF. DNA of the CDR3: TGCAGCGTTGAACCCCCGGGACAGGGGCTCGGCACTGAAGCTTTCTTT.

Here the CDR3 reads CASSQDRSEQFF. The CDR3 region has the DNA TGCGCCAGCAGCCAAGATCGGAGTGAGCAGTTCTTC. The chain links TRBV4-1 to TRBJ2-1; D call uncertain. The V end was cut by 0 bases, the J end by 9 bases, with 6 bases between. The CDR3 has 12 residues. Germline V gene lookup returns CDR1 MGHRA and CDR2 YSYEKL.

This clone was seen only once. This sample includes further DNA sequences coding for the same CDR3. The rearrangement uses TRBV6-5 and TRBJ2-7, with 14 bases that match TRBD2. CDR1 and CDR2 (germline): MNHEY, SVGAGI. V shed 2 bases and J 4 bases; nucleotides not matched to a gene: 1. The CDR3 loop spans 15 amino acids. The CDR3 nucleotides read TGTGCCAGCAGTTACGGGACTAGCGGGAGTTACGAGCAGTACTTC. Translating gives CASSYGTSGSYEQYF.

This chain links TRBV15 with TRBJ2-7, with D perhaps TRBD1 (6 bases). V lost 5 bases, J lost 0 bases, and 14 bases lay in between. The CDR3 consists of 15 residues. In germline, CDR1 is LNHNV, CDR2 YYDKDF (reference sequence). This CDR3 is CATSGSDSPSYEQYF. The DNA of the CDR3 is TGTGCCACCAGCGGATCGGACAGTCCCTCCTACGAGCAGTACTTC.

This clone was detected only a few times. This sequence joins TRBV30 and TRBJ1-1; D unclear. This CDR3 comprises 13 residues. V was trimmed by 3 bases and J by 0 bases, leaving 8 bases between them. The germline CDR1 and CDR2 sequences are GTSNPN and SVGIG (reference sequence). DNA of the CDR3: TGTGCCTGGAGCGCAAACTTGAACACTGAAGCTTTCTTT. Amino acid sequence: CAWSANLNTEAFF.

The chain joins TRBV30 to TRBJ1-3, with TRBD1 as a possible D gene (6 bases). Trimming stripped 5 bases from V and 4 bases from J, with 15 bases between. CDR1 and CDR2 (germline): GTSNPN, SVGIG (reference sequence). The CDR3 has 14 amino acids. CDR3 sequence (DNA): TGTGCCTGGGCAAAAGGGGGAGCCGGAAACACCATATATTTT. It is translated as CAWAKGGAGNTIYF.

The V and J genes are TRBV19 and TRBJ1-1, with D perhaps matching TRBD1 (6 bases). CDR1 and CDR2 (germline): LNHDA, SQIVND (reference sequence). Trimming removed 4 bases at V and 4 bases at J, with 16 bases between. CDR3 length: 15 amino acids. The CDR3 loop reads CASSRNPGVGTEAFF. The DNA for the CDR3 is TGTGCCAGTAGTAGAAACCCAGGGGTAGGCACTGAAGCTTTCTTT.

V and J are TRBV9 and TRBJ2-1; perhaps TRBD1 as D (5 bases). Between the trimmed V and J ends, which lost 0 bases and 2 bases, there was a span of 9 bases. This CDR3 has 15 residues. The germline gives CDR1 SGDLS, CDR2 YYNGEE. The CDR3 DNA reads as TGTGCCAGCAGCGTAGGTGGGGCTACCTACAATGAGCAGTTCTTC. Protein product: CASSVGGATYNEQFF.

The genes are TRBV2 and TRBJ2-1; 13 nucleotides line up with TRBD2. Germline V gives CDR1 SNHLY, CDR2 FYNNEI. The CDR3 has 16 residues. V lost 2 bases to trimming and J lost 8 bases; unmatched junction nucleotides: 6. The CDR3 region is CASSERTSGRVDEQFF. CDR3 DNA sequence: TGTGCCAGCAGTGAAAGGACTAGCGGGAGAGTAGATGAGCAGTTCTTC.

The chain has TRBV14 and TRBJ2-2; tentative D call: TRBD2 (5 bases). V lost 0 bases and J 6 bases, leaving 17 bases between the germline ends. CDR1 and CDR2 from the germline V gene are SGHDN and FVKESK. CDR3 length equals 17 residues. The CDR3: CASSQDLIRDTSGELFF. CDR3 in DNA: TGTGCCAGCAGCCAAGACTTAATCCGGGATACTTCCGGGGAGCTGTTTTTT.

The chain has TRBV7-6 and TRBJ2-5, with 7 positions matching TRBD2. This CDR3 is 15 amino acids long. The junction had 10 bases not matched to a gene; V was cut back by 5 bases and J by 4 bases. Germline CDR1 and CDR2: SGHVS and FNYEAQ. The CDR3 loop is CASSVWGGTIETQYF. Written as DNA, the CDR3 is TGTGCCAGCAGCGTTTGGGGGGGTACGATAGAGACCCAGTACTTC.

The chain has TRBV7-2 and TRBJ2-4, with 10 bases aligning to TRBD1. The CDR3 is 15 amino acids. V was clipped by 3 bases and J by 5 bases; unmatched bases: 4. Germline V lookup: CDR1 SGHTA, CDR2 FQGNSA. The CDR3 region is CASSFSGTGENIQYF. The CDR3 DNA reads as TGTGCCAGCAGCTTTTCCGGGACAGGGGAAAACATTCAGTACTTC.